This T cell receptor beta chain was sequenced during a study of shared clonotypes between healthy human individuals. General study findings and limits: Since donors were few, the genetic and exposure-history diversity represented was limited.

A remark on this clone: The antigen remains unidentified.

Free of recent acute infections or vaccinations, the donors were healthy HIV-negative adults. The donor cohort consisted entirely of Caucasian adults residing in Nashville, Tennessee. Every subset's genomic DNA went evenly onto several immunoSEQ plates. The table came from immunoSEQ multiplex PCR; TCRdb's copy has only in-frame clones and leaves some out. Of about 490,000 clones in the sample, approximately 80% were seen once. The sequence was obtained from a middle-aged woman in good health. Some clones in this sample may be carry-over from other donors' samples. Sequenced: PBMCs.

The DNA of the CDR3 is TGTGCCAGCAGCGAGGGTCCCGGCACAGATACGCAGTATTTT. Its protein is CASSEGPGTDTQYF. This chain uses TRBV9 with TRBJ2-3, with D unclear. The CDR3 has 14 residues. The germline V gene encodes CDR1 SGDLS and CDR2 YYNGEE. The V end was cut by 3 bases, the J end by 1 base, with 9 bases between.